This T cell receptor beta chain came from a study of shared T cell receptors in the human thymus. Trimming stripped 3 bases from V and 0 bases from J, with 10 bases between. Germline V lookup: CDR1 SGHRS, CDR2 YFSETQ. The CDR3 length is 15 residues. Only a few counts were recorded for this clone. Here immunoSEQ multiplex PCR was the method, and the copy in TCRdb shows in-frame clones only, minus some. The data hold about 660,000 clones, with around 87% observed a single time. The same specimen was also included in a second study, on human thymus T cells. As reported in that work: Among the donors, all were healthy Finnish infants having corrective surgery for congenital heart defects. During corrective heart surgery, resections were taken, and the thymus tissue came from them. Thymic and blood repertoires appeared to carry a bias in their V and J gene usage. Thymic repertoires of unrelated individuals were reported in related research to overlap highly.

V gene TRBV5-1 combines with J gene TRBJ1-3; D remains ambiguous. Source material: thymocytes. The clonotype comes from a boy in the first two years of life with a congenital heart defect. As DNA, the CDR3 is TGCGCCAGCAGCTGGGTAAGCGGCTCTGGAAACACCATATATTTT. This sequence encodes CASSWVSGSGNTIYF.